Here is one T cell receptor (beta chain) with its context. Losses at the gene ends were 5 bases for V and 5 bases for J; bases not matched to a gene: 2. This CDR3 contains 14 residues. Germline V gives CDR1 MNHEY, CDR2 SVGAGI. In the PCR, 60 Vbeta and 13 Jbeta primers were used. Libraries were prepared by immunoSEQ multiplex PCR; TCRdb keeps only in-frame clonotypes and omits some of them. The table lists 60,000 to 70,000 clones, around 80% of them singletons. This record belongs to a study of cytomegalovirus exposure and HLA in healthy donors. The chain uses TRBV6-5 and TRBJ1-6, with TRBD1 matching 8 bases. The specimen was PBMCs. The clonotype comes from a man aged 45-65 years in good health and CMV-seronegative. In nucleotides, the CDR3 is TGTGCCAGCAGTCGGACAGGGAATAATTCACCCCTCCACTTT. Its protein product is CASSRTGNNSPLHF.